This record concerns one T cell receptor (beta chain) sequence. This sample is drawn from a study of blood T cell repertoires in COVID-19. The overall study: Whether acute or convalescent, the COVID-19 samples came from the United States, Italy and Spain.

Germline V gene data show CDR1 as SGDLS and CDR2 as YYNGEE. V lost 3 bases to trimming and J lost 2 bases, with 15 bases between them. CDR3 length: 15 amino acids. As processed by the authors: Reference gene primer amplification yielded estimated nucleated cell counts. Data came from immunoSEQ multiplex PCR; TCRdb stores just in-frame clones and leaves some out. D and trimming were read from the DNA, whereas the V and J calls and clone size are those reported in that table. This table holds some 110,000 clones, over 80% found once. The sequencing sample was made of peripheral blood. The source of this sequence is a woman between 65 and 79 years old with acute or convalescent COVID-19. This chain joins TRBV9 and TRBJ2-7; tentative D call: TRBD1 (6 bases). The CDR3 DNA follows: TGTGCCAGCAGCGCCAGGACAGTCCCTACCTACGAGCAGTACTTC. Protein: CASSARTVPTYEQYF.